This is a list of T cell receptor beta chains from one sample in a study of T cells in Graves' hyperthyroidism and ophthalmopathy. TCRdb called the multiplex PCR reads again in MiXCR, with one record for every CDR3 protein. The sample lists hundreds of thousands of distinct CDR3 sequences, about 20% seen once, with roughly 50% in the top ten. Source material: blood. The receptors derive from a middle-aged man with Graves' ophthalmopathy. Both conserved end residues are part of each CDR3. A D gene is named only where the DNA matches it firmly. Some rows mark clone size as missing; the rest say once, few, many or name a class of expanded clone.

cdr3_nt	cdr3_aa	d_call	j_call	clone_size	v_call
TGCGCCAGCAGCCGGATGGACACTCAAGAGACCCAGTACTTC	CASSRMDTQETQYF	.	TRBJ2-5	few	TRBV5-1
TGTGCCGGCTCTCGGGGGCCGGAAGCTTTCTTT	CAGSRGPEAFF	.	TRBJ1-1	.	TRBV12-3/TRBV12-4
TGCAGTGCTAGAGATATCAGGGGCACAGATACGCAGTATTTT	CSARDIRGTDTQYF	.	TRBJ2-3	.	TRBV20-1
TGTGCCAGTAGTGCCGGGACAGAAGAAGAGACCCAGTACTTC	CASSAGTEEETQYF	TRBD1	TRBJ2-5	once	TRBV19
TGTGCCAGCAGCCCGGTGCAAGAGACCCAGTACTTC	CASSPVQETQYF	.	TRBJ2-5	many	TRBV3-1
TGTGCCAGCACTCGGGACAGGACCAACTACCAGTACTTC	CASTRDRTNYQYF	TRBD1	TRBJ2-5	many	TRBV28
TGCGCTACTGCAGGGGCCCCCTCCTACGAGCAGTACTTC	CATAGAPSYEQYF	.	TRBJ2-7	.	TRBV5-1
TGTGCCAGCAGCCTGCTTGGCACCTCCTACGAGCAGTACTTC	CASSLLGTSYEQYF	.	TRBJ2-7	many	TRBV6-2/TRBV6-3
TGTGCCAGCAGCCAAGACGGGGGCAGGGGATCTTCAAAAGCTTTCTTT	CASSQDGGRGSSKAFF	.	TRBJ1-1	.	TRBV3-1
TGTGCCAGCAGCCCCTCGGAGGGGGCGCTTGAGCAGTTCTTC	CASSPSEGALEQFF	.	TRBJ2-1	many	TRBV12-3/TRBV12-4
TGTGCCAGCAGCGTAGGGGACGTCGGATGGGAGCAGTTCTTC	CASSVGDVGWEQFF	.	TRBJ2-1	.	TRBV9
TGTGCCAGCAGCTTGAGACAGGGGGCTGGCGAGCAGTACTTC	CASSLRQGAGEQYF	TRBD1	TRBJ2-7	many	TRBV7-2
TGTGCCAGCAGCCCCCCGGGGGGGGAAGGGTCCTACGAGCAGTACTTC	CASSPPGGEGSYEQYF	TRBD2	TRBJ2-7	.	TRBV7-6
TGTGCCAGCAGCCTCGGGACAGGGGCTTTGGAGCTGTTTTTT	CASSLGTGALELFF	TRBD1	TRBJ2-2	many	TRBV7-2
TGTGCCAGCAGTAGTGACCGCCGCAATCAGCCCCAGCATTTT	CASSSDRRNQPQHF	.	TRBJ1-5	many	TRBV28
TGTGCCACCCAAGTGGACAGGGGGTCGGCTCAGGGCGGCTACACCTTC	CATQVDRGSAQGGYTF	TRBD1	TRBJ1-2	many	TRBV28
TGCGCCAGCAGCTTGGGACAGGGGGAACACAATGAGCAGTTCTTC	CASSLGQGEHNEQFF	TRBD1	TRBJ2-1	.	TRBV5-1
TGTGCCAGCAGCTTTGGGACGGACCGCGGAGATACGCAGTATTTT	CASSFGTDRGDTQYF	.	TRBJ2-3	many	TRBV7-8
TGTGCCAGCAGCTTAAGTCTGGGACTAGCGGGACACTCCTACAATGAGCAGTTCTTC	CASSLSLGLAGHSYNEQFF	TRBD2	TRBJ2-1	.	TRBV7-9
TGTGCCAGCAGTTTGCCGGGACAGGGCGATGAAAAACTGTTTTTT	CASSLPGQGDEKLFF	TRBD1	TRBJ1-4	.	TRBV28
TGTGCCAGCAGTTTATCGGGCAGGTACGAGCAGTACTTC	CASSLSGRYEQYF	.	TRBJ2-7	.	TRBV27
TGTGCCAGCAGCTTAGATCGTTTTAGCGGGACCACCTACAATGAGCAGTTCTTC	CASSLDRFSGTTYNEQFF	TRBD2	TRBJ2-1	few	TRBV11-2
TGTGCCAGCAGCTTGTTTTCGAACACTGAAGCTTTCTTT	CASSLFSNTEAFF	.	TRBJ1-1	many	TRBV5-5
TGCAGCGTTGCCGGGACAGGGAAAGACCTCGCCTACAATGAGCAGTTCTTC	CSVAGTGKDLAYNEQFF	TRBD1	TRBJ2-1	.	TRBV29-1
TGTGCCAGCTCAGCTAAGGCCGGCACTGAAGCTTTCTTT	CASSAKAGTEAFF	.	TRBJ1-1	many	TRBV18
TGTGCCAGCAGGGGGTGGCGGGAGAGGGACGAGCAGTACTTC	CASRGWRERDEQYF	TRBD2	TRBJ2-7	many	TRBV28
TGTGCCAGCAACGGCGGAAGCTCCTACAATGAGCAGTTCTTC	CASNGGSSYNEQFF	.	TRBJ2-1	few	TRBV6-1
TGTGCCAGCAGCTCCACGAGAGCCGGGGCGCGAACTGAAGCTTTCTTT	CASSSTRAGARTEAFF	.	TRBJ1-1	many	TRBV6-2/TRBV6-3
TGTGCCAGCAGTTACCAGGGGGGCGGTGATGGCTACACCTTC	CASSYQGGGDGYTF	TRBD1	TRBJ1-2	.	TRBV6-5
TGTGCCAGCAGCTTCACTAGCGGTCCGGGGACCGGGGAGCTGTTTTTT	CASSFTSGPGTGELFF	TRBD2	TRBJ2-2	.	TRBV11-3
TGTGCCAGCAGATTAAGCCCTAGGGCGGGAGCGGGAGTTGGAGATGAGCAGTTCTTC	CASRLSPRAGAGVGDEQFF	TRBD2	TRBJ2-1	many	TRBV28
TGCGCCAGCAGCGCGGGACAGGGGGCCGAAGATACGCAGTATTTT	CASSAGQGAEDTQYF	TRBD1	TRBJ2-3	few	TRBV5-1
TGCAGTGCAGCCGGACAAGCAGAGACCCAGTACTTC	CSAAGQAETQYF	.	TRBJ2-5	few	TRBV20-1
TGTGCCAGCAGTTACGCCTTTGGGGGGGGCCGCCCCCCCTATGGCTACACCTTC	CASSYAFGGGRPPYGYTF	.	TRBJ1-2	.	TRBV6-5
.	CASSLVGGGSNTF	.	TRBJ1-2	.	TRBV12-3/TRBV12-4